A selection of T cell receptor beta chains follows, all from one sample in a study of T cell responses to AZD1222 COVID-19 vaccine. TCRdb keeps only in-frame clones here, not all; method: immunoSEQ multiplex PCR. The data show 95,000 to 100,000 clones, roughly nine tenths seen once. Sample: peripheral blood, taken on day 0 of AZD1222 vaccination. The origin of the receptors is an adult in good health. CDR3s include the opening cysteine and the closing phenylalanine or tryptophan.

>14|TRBV6-5
CASSYADRGTEAFF
>13|TRBV6-5
CASSAGRNYGYTF
>15|TRBV7-9
CASSGGTGGRETQYF
>13|TRBV12-3/TRBV12-4
CASSFYPHQEQFF
>17|TRBV4-1
CASSQSAWEGAYNEQFF
>13|TRBV30
CAWSGSGHPEAFF
>15|TRBV5-1
CASSLAGGAHQPQHF
>13|TRBV14
CASSQDNGETQYF
>14|TRBV6-5
CASSYSGTLNEQYF
>13|TRBV9
CASSVVPEDTQYF
>12|TRBV2
CASMTANYGYTF
>14|TRBV19
CASSDRVANQPQHF
>18|TRBV7-2
CASSVNGVQPRGNQPQHF
>16|TRBV6-4
CASRTEDTDYNSPLHF
>17|TRBV7-9
CASSPERGTASTDTQYF
>14|TRBV6-5
CASRGGSFYYEQYF